The TCR beta chain under discussion was sequenced for a study of control samples from healthy donors and cancer patients. The count of this clone is one. The CDR3 covers 14 residues. Germline assignment: CDR1 SEHNR and CDR2 FQNEAQ (reference sequence). Trimming removed 3 bases from V and 5 bases from J, with 12 bases in between. Profiled with immunoSEQ multiplex PCR; TCRdb holds only in-frame clones, not every one. The table records approximately 50,000 clones, roughly 94% of them present only once. The specimen was blood. The rearrangement links TRBV7-9 to TRBJ2-3; D might be TRBD1 or TRBD2, each matching 5 bases. The clonotype was recovered from a man between 25 and 39 years old in good health. Here the CDR3 reads CASSFGTLGDTQYF. CDR3 coding DNA: TGTGCCAGCAGCTTCGGGACCCTGGGAGATACGCAGTATTTT.